A selection of T cell receptor beta chains follows, all from one sample in a study of PD-1 blockade in classical Hodgkin lymphoma. TCRdb keeps only in-frame clones here, not all; method: immunoSEQ multiplex PCR. This table has some 24,000 clones, 72% appearing once. Specimen: peripheral blood mononuclear cells (PBMCs), collected before the fourth cycle of nivolumab. Receptors originate from a human donor with classical Hodgkin lymphoma. Both conserved end residues are part of each CDR3. The D gene is left open where the match is weak. A row's size may be missing; if present it is once, few, many or a size class.

clone_size cdr3_length j_call v_call d_call cdr3_nt cdr3_aa
. 14 TRBJ2-5 TRBV5-1 . TGCGCCAGCAGCTTCCAGGGCGGAGGGGAGACCCAGTACTTC CASSFQGGGETQYF
. 15 TRBJ1-4 TRBV6-1 . TGTGCCAGCAGGCCTCAGGAGTCAACTAATGAAAAACTGTTTTTT CASRPQESTNEKLFF
. 18 TRBJ1-4 TRBV5-6 TRBD1 TGTGCCAGCAGCCCAGCACCCGGGACAGAGGATTCGGTCGAAAAACTGTTTTTT CASSPAPGTEDSVEKLFF
medium-sized 11 TRBJ2-1 TRBV6-6 . TGTGCCAGCGCCATCTACAATGAGCAGTTCTTC CASAIYNEQFF
. 16 TRBJ1-1 TRBV14 . TGTGCCAGCAGCCAAGATCTCGAGGGAAGGGACACTGAAGCTTTCTTT CASSQDLEGRDTEAFF
. 17 TRBJ2-3 TRBV7-6 TRBD1 TGTGCCAGCAGCTTAGCGGCCTGGGACAGGACCACAGATACGCAGTATTTT CASSLAAWDRTTDTQYF
. 15 TRBJ2-1 TRBV7-2 . TGTGCCAGCAGCTTGACAGGTATTCGAGGGGATGAGCAGTTCTTC CASSLTGIRGDEQFF
once 16 TRBJ2-1 TRBV6-6 TRBD2 TGTGCCAGCAGTCCGTGGAAGGCGGGGGACTACAATGAGCAGTTCTTC CASSPWKAGDYNEQFF
. 14 TRBJ1-2 TRBV13 TRBD1 TGTGCCAGCAGCTTAGGGACAGGGAACTATGGCTACACCTTC CASSLGTGNYGYTF
. 16 TRBJ1-1 TRBV29-1 TRBD1 TGCAGCGTTGAAGATCGTGGACAGGCCATGAACACTGAAGCTTTCTTT CSVEDRGQAMNTEAFF
. 15 TRBJ2-1 TRBV10-2 TRBD2 TGCGCCAGCAGTCTGCTCGCGGGGGGTAACAATGAGCAGTTCTTC CASSLLAGGNNEQFF
. 15 TRBJ1-4 TRBV19 TRBD1 TGTGCCAGTAGTAAGACCGGGACAGGGACTGAAAAACTGTTTTTT CASSKTGTGTEKLFF
. 14 TRBJ1-2 TRBV27 . TGTGCCAGCAGGACTGGACAGAATAACTATGGCTACACCTTC CASRTGQNNYGYTF
. 14 TRBJ1-1 TRBV7-6 . TGTGCCAGCAGCCCCCTAAACGAGAACACTGAAGCTTTCTTT CASSPLNENTEAFF
. 14 TRBJ1-2 TRBV19 TRBD1 TGTGCCAGTAGGTGGGACAGGGCCAACTATGGCTACACCTTC CASRWDRANYGYTF
. 14 TRBJ2-7 TRBV11-3 . TGTGCCAGCAGCTACAGACGGAATTCCTACGAGCAGTACTTC CASSYRRNSYEQYF
. 15 TRBJ1-5 TRBV30 . TGTGCCTGGAGTCGAGAGGTTTCTAGCAATCAGCCCCAGCATTTT CAWSREVSSNQPQHF
. 14 TRBJ2-3 TRBV14 . TGTGCCAGCAGCCAAGAGACCCGCACAAATACGCAGTATTTT CASSQETRTNTQYF
. 17 TRBJ1-6 TRBV5-4 . TGTGCCAGCAGACTCGTCAAGACTTTGGGGGATAATTCACCCCTCCACTTT CASRLVKTLGDNSPLHF
. 15 TRBJ2-5 TRBV15 . TGTGCCACCAGCAAGGGGGGGGCCCTCCAAGAGACCCAGTACTTC CATSKGGALQETQYF
. 16 TRBJ2-1 TRBV2 TRBD2 TGTGCCAGCAGTGAAGTTAGCGGGGGGGCTAATCATGAGCAGTTCTTC CASSEVSGGANHEQFF
. 13 TRBJ1-1 TRBV29-1 . TGCAGCGCCGCCGGCATTTTGAACACTGAAGCTTTCTTT CSAAGILNTEAFF
. 15 TRBJ2-1 TRBV11-3 TRBD2 TGTGCCAGCAGCCCCGGGACTAGCGGGGGCGAGGAGCAGTTCTTC CASSPGTSGGEEQFF
few 16 TRBJ2-7 TRBV7-2 . TGTGCCAGCAGCTATGGTGGAGGAAGGTTGTCCTACGAGCAGTACTTC CASSYGGGRLSYEQYF
. 16 TRBJ2-5 TRBV18 TRBD2 TGTGCCAGCTCATCCGCTAGCGGGAACTACCAAGAGACCCAGTACTTC CASSSASGNYQETQYF
once 17 TRBJ2-3 TRBV6-1 TRBD2 TGTGCCAGCAGTGCAGCAAGCCAACTAGCGGGGGGTAATACGCAGTATTTT CASSAASQLAGGNTQYF
. 14 TRBJ1-2 TRBV5-4 TRBD1 TGTGCCAGCACCCTCGGACAGGGGTCCTATGGCTACACCTTC CASTLGQGSYGYTF
. 14 TRBJ2-5 TRBV5-5 . TGTGCCAGCAGCTTTCCTGGCTGGCGAGAGACCCAGTACTTC CASSFPGWRETQYF
. 13 TRBJ2-7 TRBV27 . TGTGCCAGCAGTCCCCACACAGGGTACGAGCAGTACTTC CASSPHTGYEQYF
. 12 TRBJ2-3 TRBV6-6 . TGTGCCAGCAGTTCAGGGGGACTGCCAACCCTTTTT CASSSGGLPTLF
few 15 TRBJ1-6 TRBV11-2 . TGTGCCAGCACCGCGACAGCAACGCCTAATTCACCCCTCCACTTT CASTATATPNSPLHF
. 14 TRBJ1-1 TRBV6-6 . TGTGCCAGCAGTGCCCGTTGGAGCGAAGCTGAAGCTTTCTTT CASSARWSEAEAFF
. 16 TRBJ2-3 TRBV2 . TGTGCCAGCAGCCTCGCCGGTACTTCAATTACAGATACGCAGTATTTT CASSLAGTSITDTQYF
. 14 TRBJ1-1 TRBV27 . TGTGCCAGCAGTGTGGGGGGACCCAACACTGAAGCTTTCTTT CASSVGGPNTEAFF
. 17 TRBJ2-5 TRBV5-6 . TGTGCCAGCAGCTTTGGGGGGTTGGGGGAACACCAAGAGACCCAGTACTTC CASSFGGLGEHQETQYF
. 17 TRBJ1-6 TRBV27 TRBD1 TGTGCCAGCAGGTCAGGGGGTGGAAGCTCCTATAATTCACCCCTCCACTTT CASRSGGGSSYNSPLHF
. 12 TRBJ1-3 TRBV5-6 . TGTGCCAGCAGCTTGCCGGGAAACACCATATATTTT CASSLPGNTIYF
. 13 TRBJ1-6 TRBV7-5 . TGTGCCAGCAGCTTAGGGAGTAATTCACCCCTCCACTTT CASSLGSNSPLHF
few 14 TRBJ2-5 TRBV28 . TGTGCCAGCAGTAAGAAAGTACCCCCAGAGACCCAGTACTTC CASSKKVPPETQYF
few 18 TRBJ2-2 TRBV5-6 . TGTGCCAGCAGCCCCAGCGGGCAGGGTCCCATGAACACCGGGGAGCTGTTTTTT CASSPSGQGPMNTGELFF
. 13 TRBJ2-5 TRBV6-6 . TGTGCCAGCAGTTACCTCGGGAAAGAGACCCAGTACTTC CASSYLGKETQYF
. 14 TRBJ1-6 TRBV5-1 TRBD1 TGCGCCAGCAGCCCCGGGACAGCCAATTCACCCCTCCACTTT CASSPGTANSPLHF
. 13 TRBJ1-2 TRBV15 . TGTGCCACCAGCGAAGGCTCTAACTATGGCTACACCTTC CATSEGSNYGYTF
. 14 TRBJ2-3 TRBV11-2 . TGTGCCAGCAGCCTCCAGCGGGGCACAGATACGCAGTATTTT CASSLQRGTDTQYF